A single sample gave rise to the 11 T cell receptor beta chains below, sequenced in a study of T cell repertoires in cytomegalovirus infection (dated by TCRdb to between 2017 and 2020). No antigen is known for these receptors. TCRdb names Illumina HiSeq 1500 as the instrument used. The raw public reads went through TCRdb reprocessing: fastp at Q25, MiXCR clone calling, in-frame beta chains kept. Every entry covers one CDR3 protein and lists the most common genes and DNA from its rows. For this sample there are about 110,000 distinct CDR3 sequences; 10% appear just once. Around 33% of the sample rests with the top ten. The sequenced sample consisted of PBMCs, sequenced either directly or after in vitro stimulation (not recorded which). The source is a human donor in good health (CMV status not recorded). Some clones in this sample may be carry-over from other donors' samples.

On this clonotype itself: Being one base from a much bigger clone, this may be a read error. The DNA for the CDR3 is TGTGCCAGCAGCTTAGAATTGAGCGGGTGGGCCCACGAGCAGTACTTC. It specifies CASSLELSGWAHEQYF. The chain combines TRBV7-9 with TRBJ2-7, with a tentative D call TRBD2 (6 bases). V lost 1 base, J lost 5 bases, and 18 bases lay in between. CDR1 SEHNR and CDR2 FQNEAQ come from the germline V gene (reference sequence). This CDR3 region has 16 residues. The complete variable domain, with remaining parts taken from reference TRBV7-9 and TRBJ2-7, reads DTGVSQNPRHKITKRGQNVTFRCDPISEHNRLYWYRQTLGQGPEFLTYFQNEAQLEKSRLLSDRFSAERPKGSFSTLEIQRTEQGDSAMYLCASSLELSGWAHEQYFGPGTRLTVT.

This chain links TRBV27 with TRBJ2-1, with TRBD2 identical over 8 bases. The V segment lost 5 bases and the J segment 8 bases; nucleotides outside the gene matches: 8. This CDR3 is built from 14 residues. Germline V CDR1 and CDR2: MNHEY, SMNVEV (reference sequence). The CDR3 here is CASSPGLVFHEQFF. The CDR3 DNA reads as TGTGCCAGCAGTCCGGGACTAGTTTTTCATGAGCAGTTCTTC.

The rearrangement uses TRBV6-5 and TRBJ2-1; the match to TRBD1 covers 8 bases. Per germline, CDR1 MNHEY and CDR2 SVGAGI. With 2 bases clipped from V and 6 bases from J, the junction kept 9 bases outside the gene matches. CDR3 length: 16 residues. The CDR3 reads CASSYRAPGGFNEQFF. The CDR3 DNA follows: TGTGCCAGCAGTTACCGCGCACCAGGGGGCTTCAATGAGCAGTTCTTC.

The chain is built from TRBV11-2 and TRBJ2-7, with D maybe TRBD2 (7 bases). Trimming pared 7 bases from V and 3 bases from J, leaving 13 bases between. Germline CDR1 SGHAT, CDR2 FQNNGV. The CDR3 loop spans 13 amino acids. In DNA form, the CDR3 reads TGTGCCAGCAAAAGGGGGGGCGGCTACGAGCAGTACTTC. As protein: CASKRGGGYEQYF.

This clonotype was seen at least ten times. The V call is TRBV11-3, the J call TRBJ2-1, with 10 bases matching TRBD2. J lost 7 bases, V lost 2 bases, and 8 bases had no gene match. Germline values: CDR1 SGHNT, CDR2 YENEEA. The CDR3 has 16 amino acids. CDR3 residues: CASSLIGLAGVNEQFF. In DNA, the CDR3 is TGTGCCAGCAGCTTAATCGGGCTAGCGGGAGTTAATGAGCAGTTCTTC.

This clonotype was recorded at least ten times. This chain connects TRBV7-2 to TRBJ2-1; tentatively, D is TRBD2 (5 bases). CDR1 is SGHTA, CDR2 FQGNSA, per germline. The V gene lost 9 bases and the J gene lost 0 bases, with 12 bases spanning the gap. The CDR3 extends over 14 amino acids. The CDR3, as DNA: TGTGCCAGTCGGGAAATAAGCTCCTACAATGAGCAGTTCTTC. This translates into CASREISSYNEQFF. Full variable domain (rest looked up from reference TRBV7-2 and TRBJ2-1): GAGVSQSPSNKVTEKGKDVELRCDPISGHTALYWYRQSLGQGLEFLIYFQGNSAPDKSGLPSDRFSAERTGGSVSTLTIQRTQQEDSAVYLCASREISSYNEQFFGPGTRLTVL.

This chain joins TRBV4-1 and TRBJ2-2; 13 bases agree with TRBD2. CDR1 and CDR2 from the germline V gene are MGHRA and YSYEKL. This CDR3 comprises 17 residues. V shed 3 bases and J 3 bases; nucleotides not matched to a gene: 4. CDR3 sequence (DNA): TGCGCCAGCAGCCAGGACGGACTAGCGGGAGACACCGGGGAGCTGTTTTTT. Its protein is CASSQDGLAGDTGELFF.

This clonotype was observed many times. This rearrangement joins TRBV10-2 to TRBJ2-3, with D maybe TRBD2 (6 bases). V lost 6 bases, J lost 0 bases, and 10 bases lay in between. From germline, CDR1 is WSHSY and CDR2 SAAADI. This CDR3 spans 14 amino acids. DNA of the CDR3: TGCGCCAGCAGGGAGGGGCGTAGCACAGATACGCAGTATTTT. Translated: CASREGRSTDTQYF.

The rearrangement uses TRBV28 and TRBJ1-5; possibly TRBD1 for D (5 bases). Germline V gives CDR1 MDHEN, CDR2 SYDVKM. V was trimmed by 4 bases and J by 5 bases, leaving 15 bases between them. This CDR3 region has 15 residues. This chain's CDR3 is CASSWSGTADQPQHF. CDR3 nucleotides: TGTGCCAGCAGTTGGTCCGGGACGGCTGATCAGCCCCAGCATTTT.

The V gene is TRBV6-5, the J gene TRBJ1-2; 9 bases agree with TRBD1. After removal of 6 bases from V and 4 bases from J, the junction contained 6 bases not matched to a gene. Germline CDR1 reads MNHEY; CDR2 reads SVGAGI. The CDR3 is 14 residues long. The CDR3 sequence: CASSGTGGGYGYTF. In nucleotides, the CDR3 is TGTGCCAGCAGCGGAACAGGGGGCGGCTATGGCTACACCTTC.

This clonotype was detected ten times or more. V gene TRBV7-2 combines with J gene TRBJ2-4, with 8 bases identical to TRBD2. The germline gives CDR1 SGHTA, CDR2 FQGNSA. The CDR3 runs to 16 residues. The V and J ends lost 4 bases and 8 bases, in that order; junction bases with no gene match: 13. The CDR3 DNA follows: TGTGCCAGCAGCTCCCAAAGCGGGAGAAGGGGGGACATTCAGTACTTC. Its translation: CASSSQSGRRGDIQYF.